This T cell receptor beta chain emerged from a study of blood T cell repertoires in COVID-19. Study-wide context: T cells, B-cell-depleted T cells, or PBMCs supplied cDNA or gDNA.

The method was immunoSEQ multiplex PCR; TCRdb's version includes in-frame clones alone and lacks a portion of them. This table has fewer than 350,000 clones, 85% appearing once. The receptor was isolated from a woman in her twenties or thirties who had been exposed to COVID-19. Sequencing was done on a sample of PBMCs or T cells enriched from blood (not recorded which).

The CDR3 loop reads CSVLAGSRAEYHEKLFF. DNA for the CDR3: TGCAGCGTTCTAGCGGGGTCTCGGGCGGAGTACCATGAAAAACTGTTTTTT. The genes are TRBV29-1 and TRBJ1-4, with D unclear. Germline CDR1 SQVTM, CDR2 ANQGSEA. V was clipped by 5 bases and J by 6 bases, with 25 bases between them. The CDR3 length is 17 residues.